One and the same sample provided the 15 T cell receptor beta chains below, sequenced in a study of beta chain features in type 1 diabetes. Study-wide points: Type 1 diabetes patients had moderately but significantly shorter TCRB CDR3s in all four CD4+ subsets.

Every bit of the isolated RNA underwent reverse transcription, so sequencing read expressed TCRB transcripts. Repertoires were generated with immunoSEQ multiplex PCR, while TCRdb's copy carries only in-frame clones and drops some. The sample has over 600,000 clones; under 15% are singletons. The antigens these receptors bind are not known. Sequenced material: naive CD4+ T cells from blood. The receptors shown here come from a man between 25 and 39 years old with type 1 diabetes.

This rearrangement joins TRBV18 to TRBJ1-2; tentative D call: TRBD1 (5 bases). V gave up 3 bases and J gave up 4 bases, with 9 bases separating them. CDR1 is KGHSH and CDR2 is LQKENI in the germline V gene. The CDR3 runs to 13 residues. The CDR3 DNA is TGTGCCAGCTCACCGGGGCAGGGCTATGGCTACACCTTC. The encoded protein is CASSPGQGYGYTF.

This clone was picked up a small number of times. The rearrangement joins TRBV18 to TRBJ1-5; D is ambiguous. CDR3 length: 13 residues. Deletions cut 1 base from V and 4 bases from J, with 5 bases between. Germline V gives CDR1 KGHSH, CDR2 LQKENI. The CDR3 bases are TGTGCCAGCTCACCACTAGAGAATCAGCCCCAGCATTTT. Translating it yields CASSPLENQPQHF.

The chain joins TRBV5-1 to TRBJ2-3; D gene unclear. This CDR3 contains 14 residues. V lost 0 bases and J lost 3, with 8 bases in between. Germline-derived CDR1 and CDR2 are SGHRS and YFSETQ. The CDR3 coding sequence is TGCGCCAGCAGCTTGGGAGACTTGACAGATACGCAGTATTTT. Protein product: CASSLGDLTDTQYF.

J is TRBJ1-3 and V is TRBV7-9; 8 nucleotides agree with TRBD1. J was trimmed by 2 bases and V by 5 bases; bases with no gene match: 5. Germline V gives CDR1 SEHNR, CDR2 FQNEAQ (reference sequence). The CDR3 extends over 15 amino acids. The CDR3 loop is CASSRQGSAGNTIYF. The CDR3 DNA sequence: TGTGCCAGCAGCCGACAGGGGAGTGCTGGAAACACCATATATTTT.

The J gene is TRBJ2-2, the V gene TRBV5-1, with D unresolved. Trimming cost V 0 bases and J 7 bases, with 7 bases left between them. The CDR3 has 13 residues. CDR1 and CDR2 (germline): SGHRS, YFSETQ. CDR3 sequence: CASSLEGGGELFF. The DNA for the CDR3 is TGCGCCAGCAGCTTGGAAGGCGGCGGGGAGCTGTTTTTT.

The chain joins TRBV28 to TRBJ1-5; maybe TRBD1 (6 bases). The CDR3 has 14 amino acids. Germline V CDR1 and CDR2: MDHEN, SYDVKM. The V and J ends lost 8 bases and 0 bases respectively, with 11 bases between them. DNA of the CDR3: TGTGCCAGCGGACAGACATATAGCAATCAGCCCCAGCATTTT. Amino acids: CASGQTYSNQPQHF.

The chain combines TRBV6-6 with TRBJ2-3, with D perhaps matching TRBD1 (6 bases). Trimming removed 2 bases from V and 4 bases from J, with 13 bases in between. Germline CDR1 is MNHNY and CDR2 is SVGAGI (reference sequence). CDR3 length: 15 amino acids. As DNA, the CDR3 is TGTGCCAGCAGTTACGGACAGCCCAAGGCAGATACGCAGTATTTT. This sequence encodes CASSYGQPKADTQYF.

This clone was detected only a few times. The chain employs TRBV5-1 and TRBJ2-7; no firm D call. The V end was cut by 2 bases, the J end by 3 bases, with 15 bases between. CDR1 and CDR2 (germline): SGHRS, YFSETQ. The CDR3 is 15 residues long. In nucleotides, the CDR3 is TGCGCCAGCAGCTTTCGATTGGGCAGAGTCTACGAGCAGTACTTC. Protein: CASSFRLGRVYEQYF.

The chain joins TRBV7-2 to TRBJ2-1, with D perhaps TRBD2 (7 bases). Trimming removed 2 bases at V and 3 bases at J, with 14 bases between. This CDR3 has 16 residues. From germline, CDR1 is SGHTA and CDR2 FQGNSA. CDR3 in DNA: TGTGCCAGCAGCTTAAGGGCGGGGGCCCACTACAATGAGCAGTTCTTC. Protein: CASSLRAGAHYNEQFF. The whole variable domain, filled in from reference TRBV7-2 and TRBJ2-1, reads GAGVSQSPSNKVTEKGKDVELRCDPISGHTALYWYRQSLGQGLEFLIYFQGNSAPDKSGLPSDRFSAERTGGSVSTLTIQRTQQEDSAVYLCASSLRAGAHYNEQFFGPGTRLTVL.

The chain combines TRBV9 with TRBJ2-1; the D gene is possibly TRBD1 (6 bases). Germline CDR1 SGDLS, CDR2 YYNGEE. The CDR3 is 15 residues long. V lost 0 bases and J lost 7, with 14 bases in between. The CDR3 loop reads CASSVGGPYVNEQFF. The CDR3 DNA reads as TGTGCCAGCAGCGTAGGGGGGCCATATGTGAATGAGCAGTTCTTC.

This clone has more than one count but fewer than ten. J is TRBJ2-6 and V is TRBV6-6; perhaps TRBD1 as D (5 bases). The CDR3 is 16 amino acids. CDR1 and CDR2 from the germline V gene are MNHNY and SVGAGI (reference sequence). V was cut by 5 bases and J by 0 bases, with 11 bases left in between. The CDR3 protein is CASSLTVSSGANVLTF. The DNA for the CDR3 is TGTGCCAGCAGTCTGACAGTAAGCTCTGGGGCCAACGTCCTGACTTTC.

The rearrangement links TRBV2 to TRBJ2-3; the match to TRBD1 covers 7 bases. V lost 3 bases and J lost 4; bases outside the gene matches: 7. CDR1 is SNHLY and CDR2 is FYNNEI in the germline V gene. The CDR3 extends over 15 amino acids. CDR3 DNA sequence: TGTGCCAGCAGTGAGCCTAAGGGGGCGCCAGATACGCAGTATTTT. Amino acids: CASSEPKGAPDTQYF.

The chain is built from TRBV28 and TRBJ1-2; 9 bases align to TRBD1. Germline trimming cut 6 bases from V and 6 bases from J; bases unmatched to any gene: 14. The CDR3 is 16 amino acids. Germline V gene sequence: CDR1 MDHEN, CDR2 SYDVKM. CDR3 bases: TGTGCCAGCAGCTCAATCGGGACAGGGATATCGGATGGCTACACCTTC. Translation: CASSSIGTGISDGYTF.

This clone turned up a few times. The chain carries TRBV6-5 and TRBJ1-1; D is uncertain. Germline V lookup: CDR1 MNHEY, CDR2 SVGAGI. Trimming removed 5 bases from V and 4 bases from J, with 11 bases in between. The CDR3 runs 13 residues. CDR3 amino acids: CASSHGLRTEAFF. CDR3 coding DNA: TGTGCCAGCAGTCATGGCCTTCGCACTGAAGCTTTCTTT.

J is TRBJ2-4 and V is TRBV19; D gene unclear. With 7 bases removed from V and 10 bases from J, the gap between germline ends came to 17 bases. The CDR3 length is 13 residues. Germline V gives CDR1 LNHDA, CDR2 SQIVND (reference sequence). CDR3 residues: CASTPRADIIQYF. CDR3 nucleotides: TGTGCCAGTACTCCTAGGGCAGATATTATTCAGTACTTC.